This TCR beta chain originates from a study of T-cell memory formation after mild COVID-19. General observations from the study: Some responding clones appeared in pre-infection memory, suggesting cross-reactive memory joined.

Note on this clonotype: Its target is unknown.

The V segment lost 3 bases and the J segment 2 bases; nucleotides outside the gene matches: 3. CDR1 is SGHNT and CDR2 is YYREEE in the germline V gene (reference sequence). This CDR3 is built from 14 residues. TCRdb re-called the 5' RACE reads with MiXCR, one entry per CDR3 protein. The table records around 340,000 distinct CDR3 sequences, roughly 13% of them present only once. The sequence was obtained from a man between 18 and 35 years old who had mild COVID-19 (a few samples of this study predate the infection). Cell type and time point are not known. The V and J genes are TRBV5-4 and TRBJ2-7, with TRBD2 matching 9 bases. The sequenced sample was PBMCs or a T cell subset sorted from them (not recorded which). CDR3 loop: CASSSSSGAYEQYF. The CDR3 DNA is TGTGCCAGCAGCTCGTCTAGCGGGGCCTACGAGCAGTACTTC.